A selection of T cell receptor beta chains follows, all from one sample in a study of human T cells and chemical hapten exposure. TCRdb itself ran the RACE reads through MiXCR, one entry per CDR3 protein. Of 30,000 to 50,000 distinct CDR3 sequences in the sample, about 13% were seen once. The sequences come from whole blood, collected in connection with sensitization to the hapten diphenylcyclopropenone (DPC). The source of these receptors is a woman in her thirties or forties with alopecia areata. Some clones in this sample may be carry-over from other donors' samples. The CDR3 runs from the conserved cysteine through the conserved F or W.

V gene	J gene	CDR3 protein
TRBV28	TRBJ1-5	CASSSQAHQPQHF
TRBV28	TRBJ2-7	CASSWSPRDTDSYEQYF
TRBV10-3	TRBJ1-5	CAITSDRDQPQHF
TRBV4-2	TRBJ2-6	CASSQEASGANVLTF
TRBV3-1	TRBJ2-5	CASSQGHIQETQYF
TRBV28	TRBJ2-5	CASSPPSGGVETQYF
TRBV7-3	TRBJ2-5	CASSLSGVAQTQYF
TRBV18	TRBJ2-3	CASDPGSRTDTQYF
TRBV27	TRBJ2-1	CASKLAGSYNEQFF
TRBV9	TRBJ1-1	CASSFGGNTEAFF
TRBV9	TRBJ1-1	CASSVTGATEAFF
TRBV28	TRBJ1-2	CASSLEGGYGYTF
TRBV18	TRBJ2-7	CASSGGTGYEQYF
TRBV14	TRBJ1-2	CASSQPGTHYGYTF
TRBV7-8	TRBJ2-2	CASSSQGPAAGELFF
TRBV6-1	TRBJ1-2	CASSTAYGYTF
TRBV9	TRBJ2-1	CASSVKGNEQFF
TRBV28	TRBJ2-7	CASSLGSGGYEQYF
TRBV28	TRBJ2-4	CASSPRITNIQYF
TRBV24-1	TRBJ2-5	CATSEPRDTGQETQYF
TRBV5-6	TRBJ1-1	CASSLIGQGVTEAFF
TRBV28	TRBJ2-2	CASSFPDSYTGELFF
TRBV3-1	TRBJ2-2	CASSQEGLAGGPFPGELFF
TRBV28	TRBJ1-5	CASRGQGAGNQPQHF
TRBV7-2	TRBJ1-2	CASSSRTGDYGYTF
TRBV28	TRBJ2-1	CASLNPGPFNEQFF
TRBV27	TRBJ1-1	CASRGTGLMNTEAFF
TRBV6-5	TRBJ1-1	CASKRGVEAFF
TRBV2	TRBJ2-7	CASRDNTYEQYF
TRBV11-2	TRBJ2-3	CASSLGVLAGELDTQYF
TRBV29-1	TRBJ1-1	CSVAGQGRSEAFF
TRBV7-8	TRBJ2-1	CASRSSGGYNEQFF
TRBV28	TRBJ1-2	CASSLNADYGYTF
TRBV6-6	TRBJ1-3	CASRGGDGNSGNTIYF
TRBV28	TRBJ2-7	CASSLGYEQYF
TRBV21-1	TRBJ1-5	CASSAKGWQRIYNQPQHF
TRBV7-2	TRBJ1-6	CASSSPRSGASWNSPLHF
TRBV4-1	TRBJ2-3	CASSPRMGGDTQYF
TRBV10-1	TRBJ1-4	CASSTTDNEKLFF
TRBV29-1	TRBJ1-1	CSALGTDKAFF
TRBV11-2	TRBJ2-1	CASRPLAKHNEQFF